This T cell receptor (beta chain) came from a study of shared clonotypes between healthy human individuals. Study-wide background: Three CD4 naive, three CD4 memory, two CD8 naive and one CD8 memory plate were used per donor. Study-level points and caveats: The small donor group covered limited genetic and exposure diversity.

This CDR3 has 11 residues. Germline CDR1 and CDR2: SGHRS and YFSETQ. Trimming left V 2 bases short and J 4 bases short, with 1 base between. This clone was counted only a few times. Its antigen is unknown. The sample has other DNA sequences that encode this CDR3 too. TCRdb keeps only in-frame clones here, not all; method: immunoSEQ multiplex PCR. Of approximately 2.5 million clones in the sample, approximately 90% were seen once. The J gene is TRBJ2-1, the V gene TRBV5-1; D remains ambiguous. Sequenced input: naive CD4+ T cells sorted from blood. Specified subset: CD45RA+ positively selected. The sequence came from a man between 18 and 35 years old in good health. CDR3 residues: CASSFYNEQFF. CDR3 coding DNA: TGCGCCAGCAGCTTTTACAATGAGCAGTTCTTC.